This TCR beta chain emerged from a study of T cells expressing NK-cell markers. Study background: Seven of eight sequenced donors tested HCMV-seropositive; one tested seronegative. Findings of the study overall: About 6 donors had dominant NKG2C+ clonotypes that comprised roughly 1.0-8% of their CD8+ T cells.

Note on this clonotype: Antigen specificity is unknown.

Germline values: CDR1 WNHNN, CDR2 SYGVQD (reference sequence). The CDR3 is made up of 17 amino acids. TCRdb reprocessed the 5' RACE reads and stores each CDR3 protein as one record, lacking DNA. Across 150,000 or so distinct CDR3 sequences, the top ten clones capture around a third of the sample. This clonotype originated in a woman in her fifties or sixties in good health. The rearrangement links TRBV10-1 to TRBJ2-1; checking the TCRdb D call of TRBD2 is not possible without DNA. The sample consisted of blood T cells: a sorted CD56 or NKG2C T cell subset, CD4+ or CD8+ T cells, or bulk PBMC T cells (not recorded which). The CDR3 protein is CASSSIRLAGATGLKFF.